Following are 25 T cell receptor beta chains from one sample sequenced in a study of shared clonotypes between healthy human individuals. Using immunoSEQ multiplex PCR, the repertoire was profiled, and TCRdb retains in-frame clones only, with some absent. The sample has a few million clones; roughly 92% are singletons. Source material: naive CD4+ T cells sorted from blood. Documented subset: CD45RA+ positively selected. Receptor source: a man between 18 and 29 years old in good health.

The chain carries TRBV18 and TRBJ1-6; D remains ambiguous. This CDR3 is 17 amino acids long. V gave up 4 bases and J gave up 6 bases, with 19 bases separating them. Germline V gene lookup returns CDR1 KGHSH and CDR2 LQKENI. In nucleotides, the CDR3 is TGTGCCAGCTCACGTAAGGATTCACCGGATAGTAATTCACCCCTCCACTTT. It yields the protein CASSRKDSPDSNSPLHF.

The rearrangement uses TRBV7-9 and TRBJ2-2, with unresolved D. Germline loops: CDR1 SEHNR, CDR2 FQNEAQ (reference sequence). There are 13 residues in the CDR3. Trimming shortened V by 2 bases and J by 7 bases, and 8 bases separated the two germline ends. The CDR3 nucleotides read TGTGCCAGCAGCTTACTGTCGCTCGGGGAGCTGTTTTTT. Encoded protein: CASSLLSLGELFF. Based on the CDR3 plus reference TRBV7-9 and TRBJ2-2, the full variable domain is DTGVSQNPRHKITKRGQNVTFRCDPISEHNRLYWYRQTLGQGPEFLTYFQNEAQLEKSRLLSDRFSAERPKGSFSTLEIQRTEQGDSAMYLCASSLLSLGELFFGEGSRLTVL.

The chain is built from TRBV6-1 and TRBJ2-7, with a weak D call TRBD2 (6 bases). Trimming pared 1 base from V and 6 bases from J, leaving 19 bases between. The CDR3 is 16 residues long. CDR1 is MNHNS and CDR2 is SASEGT in the germline V gene. CDR3 sequence reads: CASSEERVERFCEQYF. CDR3 DNA sequence: TGTGCCAGCAGTGAAGAGCGGGTTGAGAGATTCTGCGAGCAGTACTTC.

As for this clone: A much larger clone is a single base away; this may be a read error. J is TRBJ1-1 and V is TRBV9; no clear D. In germline, CDR1 is SGDLS, CDR2 YYNGEE. The CDR3 extends over 13 amino acids. Between the trimmed V and J ends, which lost 0 bases and 0 bases, there was a span of 3 bases. The DNA for the CDR3 is TGTGCCAGCAGCGTAGATATGAACACTGAAGCTTTCTTT. This translates into CASSVDMNTEAFF.

This clone was counted only a few times. The chain links TRBV6-4 to TRBJ1-1; the match to TRBD1 covers 7 bases. Germline CDR1 and CDR2: MRHNA and SNTAGT. CDR3 size: 13 residues. With V trimmed by 6 bases and J by 0 bases, 1 base remained unmatched. The DNA for the CDR3 is TGTGCCAGCAGGGACAGGTTGAACACTGAAGCTTTCTTT. Amino acid sequence: CASRDRLNTEAFF.

V usage is TRBV19 and J usage is TRBJ2-7; unclear D gene. The CDR3 runs 14 residues. Trimming removed 11 bases at V and 0 bases at J, with 17 bases between. Per the germline V gene, CDR1 is LNHDA and CDR2 is SQIVND (reference sequence). CDR3 amino acids: CAPSSWRSSYEQYF. The CDR3 DNA sequence: TGTGCCCCTAGTAGTTGGCGGAGCTCCTACGAGCAGTACTTC.

This sequence joins TRBV7-9 and TRBJ2-3, with TRBD2 matching over 7 bases. V gave up 3 bases and J gave up 10 bases; unmatched junction bases: 10. CDR1 is SEHNR, CDR2 FQNEAQ, per germline (reference sequence). This CDR3 has 14 residues. This chain's CDR3 is CASSFPGGSLAQYF. DNA of the CDR3: TGTGCCAGCAGCTTCCCCGGGGGGTCTCTTGCGCAGTATTTT.

The J gene is TRBJ2-1, the V gene TRBV5-1, with 9 nucleotides matching TRBD1. Looked up from germline, CDR1 is SGHRS and CDR2 is YFSETQ. There are 15 residues in the CDR3. V trimming: 4 bases; J trimming: 9 bases; junction bases outside the gene matches: 11. CDR3 sequence reads: CASSPPGQGTGEQFF. CDR3 in DNA: TGCGCCAGCAGCCCGCCGGGACAGGGTACGGGTGAGCAGTTCTTC.

This chain links TRBV4-2 with TRBJ2-7; TRBD2 agrees at 14 bases. The germline V gene encodes CDR1 LGHNA and CDR2 YNFKEQ. The CDR3 extends over 20 amino acids. With V trimmed by 3 bases and J by 1 base, 14 bases remained unmatched. The CDR3 is CASSHLPWTSGGLVSYEQYF. The CDR3 region has the DNA TGTGCCAGCAGCCATCTACCCTGGACTAGCGGGGGGCTTGTATCCTACGAGCAGTACTTC.

The rearrangement uses TRBV14 and TRBJ2-7, with D maybe TRBD1 (5 bases). Trimming cost V 2 bases and J 4 bases, with 15 bases left between them. Germline V CDR1 and CDR2: SGHDN, FVKESK. The CDR3 runs to 15 residues. CDR3 region: CASSQRSAGWYEQYF. The CDR3 DNA is TGTGCCAGCAGCCAAAGATCGGCAGGGTGGTACGAGCAGTACTTC.

J is TRBJ2-7 and V is TRBV9; 10 bases are shared with TRBD1. With V trimmed by 3 bases and J by 2 bases, 2 bases remained unmatched. CDR1 is SGDLS, CDR2 YYNGEE, per germline. CDR3 length equals 14 residues. The CDR3, as DNA: TGTGCCAGCAGCGGGGGACAGGGGACCTACGAGCAGTACTTC. Amino acid sequence: CASSGGQGTYEQYF.

The sample holds one count of this clone. V gene TRBV28 combines with J gene TRBJ1-6; 8 bases align to TRBD1. V was clipped by 7 bases and J by 9 bases; unmatched bases: 5. The CDR3 contains 13 residues. Per the germline V gene, CDR1 is MDHEN and CDR2 is SYDVKM. CDR3 sequence reads: CASISTGVSPLHF. The CDR3 nucleotides read TGTGCCAGCATCTCGACAGGGGTTTCACCCCTCCACTTT.

CDR3 sequence reads: CASSETGENIQYF. DNA for the CDR3: TGCGCCAGCAGTGAGACGGGGGAAAACATTCAGTACTTC. This chain links TRBV10-1 with TRBJ2-4; possible D gene TRBD2, 6 bases. From germline, CDR1 is WNHNN and CDR2 SYGVQD (reference sequence). There are 13 residues in the CDR3. V dropped 2 bases and J dropped 5 bases, with 7 bases sitting between them.

CDR3 coding DNA: TGTGCCAGCAGCTTAGAGAGGGTGGCCCGCTACGAGCAGTACTTC. Translated: CASSLERVARYEQYF. V usage is TRBV11-2 and J usage is TRBJ2-7, with a weak D call TRBD2 (5 bases). The CDR3 runs 15 residues. Germline values: CDR1 SGHAT, CDR2 FQNNGV. The ends were cut back, 0 bases at V and 3 bases at J, with 12 bases in the middle.

J is TRBJ2-1 and V is TRBV5-6; D unresolved. Germline V lookup: CDR1 SGHDT, CDR2 YYEEEE. V lost 1 base, J lost 7 bases, and 6 bases lay in between. This CDR3 spans 12 amino acids. CDR3 DNA sequence: TGTGCCAGCAGCTTGACCCGAAATGAGCAGTTCTTC. This gives the protein CASSLTRNEQFF.

The CDR3 DNA is TGTGCCAGCTCACGAGGACAGGGGGCGTTGAATGAGCAGTTCTTC. Translated, it gives CASSRGQGALNEQFF. The chain uses TRBV18 and TRBJ2-1; 11 nucleotides align to TRBD1. Germline CDR1 is KGHSH and CDR2 is LQKENI. The CDR3 totals 15 residues. J was trimmed by 7 bases and V by 4 bases; bases with no gene match: 6.

The CDR3 nucleotides read TGTGCCTGGGAGTGGGCAGGGAGGTACGGCTACACCTTC. Encoded protein: CAWEWAGRYGYTF. V usage is TRBV30 and J usage is TRBJ1-2, with TRBD1 as a possible D gene (5 bases). V was clipped by 5 bases and J by 8 bases, with 18 bases between them. The germline V gene has CDR1 GTSNPN and CDR2 SVGIG (reference sequence). This CDR3 has 13 amino acids.

The genes are TRBV7-2 and TRBJ1-2; D might be TRBD1 (6 bases). CDR3 size: 14 residues. Trimming pared 2 bases from V and 8 bases from J, leaving 15 bases between. Germline loops: CDR1 SGHTA, CDR2 FQGNSA. CDR3 in DNA: TGTGCCAGCAGCTTAAGTTACAGGGCCGACGGCTACACCTTC. It specifies CASSLSYRADGYTF. Variable domain in full (rest from reference TRBV7-2 and TRBJ1-2): GAGVSQSPSNKVTEKGKDVELRCDPISGHTALYWYRQSLGQGLEFLIYFQGNSAPDKSGLPSDRFSAERTGGSVSTLTIQRTQQEDSAVYLCASSLSYRADGYTFGSGTRLTVV.

This chain connects TRBV7-3 to TRBJ2-3; 7 positions agree with TRBD2. V lost 5 bases, J lost 0 bases, and 11 bases stayed unmatched. The CDR3 covers 17 residues. Per the germline V gene, CDR1 is SGHTA and CDR2 is FQGTGA. In nucleotides, the CDR3 is TGTGCCAGCAGCCGCGGTTCCCGGGGGGAAAGCACAGATACGCAGTATTTT. The encoded protein is CASSRGSRGESTDTQYF.

The chain employs TRBV5-4 and TRBJ1-6; 7 bases agree with TRBD1. In germline, CDR1 is SGHNT, CDR2 YYREEE (reference sequence). The CDR3 sequence is 15 residues long. The V segment lost 5 bases and the J segment 5 bases; nucleotides outside the gene matches: 7. The DNA for the CDR3 is TGTGCCAGCAGACGAACTGGACAGGATAATTCACCCCTCCACTTT. Translating gives CASRRTGQDNSPLHF.

This sequence joins TRBV15 and TRBJ2-5; D remains ambiguous. Germline V gene data show CDR1 as LNHNV and CDR2 as YYDKDF (reference sequence). This CDR3 spans 19 amino acids. Trimming took off 0 bases at V and 2 bases at J, with 22 bases between the two ends. CDR3 residues: CATSRDFIHGPTLQETQYF. In DNA, the CDR3 is TGTGCCACCAGCAGAGATTTCATCCACGGGCCTACACTTCAAGAGACCCAGTACTTC.

V and J are TRBV11-2 and TRBJ2-1; D is unresolved. V lost 6 bases, J lost 0 bases, and 9 bases lay in between. This CDR3 contains 14 residues. Per germline, CDR1 SGHAT and CDR2 FQNNGV. In nucleotides, the CDR3 is TGTGCCAGCAGGGGGTCGAGCTCCTACAATGAGCAGTTCTTC. It is translated as CASRGSSSYNEQFF.

The gene calls are TRBV7-9 and TRBJ2-1; possible D gene TRBD2, 6 bases. The CDR3 has 15 amino acids. Trimming shortened V by 1 base and J by 4 bases, and 11 bases separated the two germline ends. CDR1 is SEHNR and CDR2 is FQNEAQ in the germline V gene (reference sequence). The CDR3 reads CASSLGGVPYNEQFF. CDR3 in DNA: TGTGCCAGCAGCTTAGGCGGGGTCCCTTACAATGAGCAGTTCTTC.

The chain has TRBV6-1 and TRBJ2-7, with no clear D. The CDR3 length is 14 residues. Per germline, CDR1 MNHNS and CDR2 SASEGT. The ends were cut back, 5 bases at V and 4 bases at J, with 15 bases in the middle. DNA for the CDR3: TGTGCCAGCAGTATAGGCCAGCCCATGTACGAGCAGTACTTC. This gives the protein CASSIGQPMYEQYF.

This chain connects TRBV6-5 to TRBJ2-2; possible D gene TRBD2, 6 bases. The V and J ends lost 6 bases and 1 base respectively, with 9 bases between them. The germline CDR1 and CDR2 sequences are MNHEY and SVGAGI. The CDR3 has 14 amino acids. In nucleotides, the CDR3 is TGTGCCAGCAGCCACGGGGGGAACACCGGGGAGCTGTTTTTT. The encoded protein is CASSHGGNTGELFF.